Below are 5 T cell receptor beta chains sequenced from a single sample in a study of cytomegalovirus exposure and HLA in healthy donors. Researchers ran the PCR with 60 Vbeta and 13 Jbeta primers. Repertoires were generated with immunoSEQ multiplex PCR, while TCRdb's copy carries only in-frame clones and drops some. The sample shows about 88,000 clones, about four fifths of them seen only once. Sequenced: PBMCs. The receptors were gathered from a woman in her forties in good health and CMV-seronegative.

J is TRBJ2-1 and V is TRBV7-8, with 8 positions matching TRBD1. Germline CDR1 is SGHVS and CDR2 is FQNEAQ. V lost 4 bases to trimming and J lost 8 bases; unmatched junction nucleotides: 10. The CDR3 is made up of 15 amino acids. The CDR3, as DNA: TGTGCCAGCAGCTCGGGACAGGCCCCCGATTATGAGCAGTTCTTC. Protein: CASSSGQAPDYEQFF.

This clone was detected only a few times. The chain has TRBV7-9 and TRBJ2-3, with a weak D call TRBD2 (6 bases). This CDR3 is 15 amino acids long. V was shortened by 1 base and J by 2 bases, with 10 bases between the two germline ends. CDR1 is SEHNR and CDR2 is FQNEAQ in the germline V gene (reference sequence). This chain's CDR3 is CASSLGGDSTDTQYF. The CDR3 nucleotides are TGTGCCAGCAGCTTAGGGGGGGATTCCACAGATACGCAGTATTTT.

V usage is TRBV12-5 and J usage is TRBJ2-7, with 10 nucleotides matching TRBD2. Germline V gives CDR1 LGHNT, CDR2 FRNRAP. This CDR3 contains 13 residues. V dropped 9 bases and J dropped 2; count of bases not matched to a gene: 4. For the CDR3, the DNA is TGTGCTAGCGGACTAGCGGCTACCTACGAGCAGTACTTC. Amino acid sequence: CASGLAATYEQYF.

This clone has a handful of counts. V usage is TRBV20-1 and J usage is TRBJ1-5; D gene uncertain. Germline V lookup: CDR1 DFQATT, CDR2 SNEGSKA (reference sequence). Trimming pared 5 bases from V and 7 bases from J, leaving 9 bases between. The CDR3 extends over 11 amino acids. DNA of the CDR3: TGCAGTGCTGGAGCAGGACAGCCCCAGCATTTT. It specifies CSAGAGQPQHF.

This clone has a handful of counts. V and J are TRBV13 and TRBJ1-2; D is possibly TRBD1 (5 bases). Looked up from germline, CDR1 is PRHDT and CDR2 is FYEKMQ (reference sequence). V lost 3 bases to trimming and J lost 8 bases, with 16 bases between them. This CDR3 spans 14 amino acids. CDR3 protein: CASSFVGEGKGYTF. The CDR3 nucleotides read TGTGCCAGCAGCTTCGTGGGGGAGGGGAAGGGCTACACCTTC.